The subject of this entry is one T cell receptor (beta chain). Its specificity is unknown. The J segment lost 2 bases and the V segment lost 6 bases, leaving 7 bases of the junction unmatched. CDR1 is LNHNV and CDR2 is YYDKDF in the germline V gene (reference sequence). The CDR3 loop spans 16 amino acids. Template material for TCR beta VDJ and CDR3 profiling consisted of genomic DNA. MiXCR, run by TCRdb on the reads, gives a single entry per CDR3 protein. The sample lists more than 150,000 distinct CDR3 sequences; around half were seen once. This entry is derived from a study of CD8+CD57+ T cells in acquired aplastic anemia. Sequencing was done on patients that had shown CD8+CD57+ cell expansion by flow cytometry. Overall study results and limits: CD8+ Simpson's diversity did not differ significantly between patients and controls.

The source of this sequence is a human donor with aplastic anemia. Sequenced sample: sorted CD4+, CD8+, or CD8+CD57+ T cells (not recorded which) from PBMCs. This rearrangement joins TRBV15 to TRBJ2-3; 11 nucleotides align to TRBD2. CDR3 sequence (DNA): TGTGCCACCAGATCGGGGACTAGCGGATTCACAGATACGCAGTATTTT. It is translated as CATRSGTSGFTDTQYF.